The 20 T cell receptor beta chains given below trace back to one sample, sequenced in a study of molecular identifiers for immune sequencing clone quantification. TCRdb independently ran MiXCR on the PCR reads; one entry per CDR3 protein. The table includes about 630,000 distinct CDR3 sequences, around 25% detected once. The sequenced sample was naive CD8+ T cells from blood, with Jurkat cell RNA spiked in. Subset described: FACS-sorted CD8+CD4-CCR7+CD45RA+ naive T cells. The receptors were gathered from a human donor in good health. Some libraries in this study had Jurkat cell RNA spiked in.

This clonotype was seen a few times. The V and J genes are TRBV6-5 and TRBJ2-2; TRBD2 matches 7 bases. Germline V gives CDR1 MNHEY, CDR2 SVGAGI. The junction had 2 bases not matched to a gene; V was cut back by 0 bases and J by 1 base. The CDR3 extends over 16 amino acids. The CDR3 sequence is CASSYSVAGNTGELFF. The CDR3 DNA follows: TGTGCCAGCAGTTACTCCGTAGCGGGGAACACCGGGGAGCTGTTTTTT.

Comments on this clonotype: A single base separates this from a much larger clone, so it may be a read error. The chain joins TRBV5-3 to TRBJ2-3; 9 bases match TRBD1. TRBV5-3 carries the ORF label, with uncertain function. The CDR3 totals 16 residues. The CDR3 nucleotides are TGTACCAGCAGTAGTTCCGGGACAGGGAGGACAGATACGCAGTATTTT. Its translation is CTSSSSGTGRTDTQYF.

This clonotype was picked up a small number of times. The chain is built from TRBV5-3 and TRBJ2-7; D possibly corresponds to TRBD2 (5 bases). TRBV5-3 is filed as an ORF, its function uncertain. The V end was cut by 8 bases, the J end by 3 bases, with 18 bases between. There are 14 residues in the CDR3. The CDR3 loop reads CASSPYGDYYEQYF. The CDR3, as DNA: TGTGCCAGCAGCCCTTACGGGGATTACTACGAGCAGTACTTC.

Of note for this clonotype: This may be a read error: a much more frequent sequence differs by one nucleotide. The chain has TRBV9 and TRBJ2-3; maybe TRBD2 (5 bases). Per germline, CDR1 SGDLS and CDR2 YYNGEE. This CDR3 spans 16 amino acids. Trimming stripped 3 bases from V and 1 base from J, with 15 bases between. In DNA, the CDR3 is TGTGCCAGCAGCGCAAGCGTTTCGCGGGGCACAGATACGCAGTATTTT. Amino acids: CASSASVSRGTDTQYF.

The chain recombines TRBV4-3 with TRBJ2-7; D is possibly TRBD1 (5 bases). Deletions cut 0 bases from V and 9 bases from J, with 15 bases between. The CDR3 extends over 14 amino acids. CDR1 and CDR2 from the germline V gene are LGHNA and YSLEER. The CDR3 coding sequence is TGCGCCAGCAGCCAAGACAGGGTTGCCGCCGCGCAGTACTTC. It encodes CASSQDRVAAAQYF.

For this clonotype: Just one base apart from a much larger clone, this may be a read error. V gene TRBV10-3 combines with J gene TRBJ2-7; unclear D gene. The V end lost 0 bases, the J end lost 5 bases, and 11 bases lay between the germline ends. Germline CDR1 ENHRY, CDR2 SYGVKD. The CDR3 is 14 amino acids. CDR3 protein: CAISESAGCHEQYF. For the CDR3, the DNA is TGTGCCATCAGTGAGTCTGCAGGCTGCCACGAGCAGTACTTC.

This clonotype showed up many times. This chain uses TRBV7-9 with TRBJ1-1, with D perhaps TRBD1 (5 bases). This CDR3 is 16 amino acids long. Per the germline V gene, CDR1 is SEHNR and CDR2 is FQNEAQ (reference sequence). Between the trimmed V and J ends, which lost 6 bases and 0 bases, there was a span of 17 bases. This CDR3 is CASRNRDAGMNTEAFF. CDR3 nucleotides: TGTGCCAGCAGAAACCGGGACGCTGGCATGAACACTGAAGCTTTCTTT.

For this clonotype: This clone may be a read error of a much larger clone one base away. CDR3 bases: TGTGCCAGCAGCCCCCGTAGGGCCGGGGAGCTGTTTTTT. Translated, it gives CASSPRRAGELFF. This chain joins TRBV3-1 and TRBJ2-2; D is ambiguous. Germline CDR1 is LGHDT and CDR2 is YNNKEL (reference sequence). V shed 4 bases and J shed 6 bases, with 9 bases lying between them. The CDR3 has 13 residues.

This clonotype was seen more than once but under ten times. The chain uses TRBV30 and TRBJ1-4; D is undetermined. Germline V gene data show CDR1 as GTSNPN and CDR2 as SVGIG (reference sequence). Deletions cut 3 bases from V and 0 bases from J, with 8 bases between. The CDR3 consists of 14 residues. DNA for the CDR3: TGTGCCTGGAGCCCCTTTACAACTAATGAAAAACTGTTTTTT. This sequence encodes CAWSPFTTNEKLFF.

This clonotype has more than one count but fewer than ten. The V gene is TRBV6-5, the J gene TRBJ2-7; weak D call: TRBD2 (6 bases). Germline loops: CDR1 MNHEY, CDR2 SVGAGI. There are 14 residues in the CDR3. V gave up 1 base and J gave up 2 bases, with 9 bases separating them. The CDR3 loop reads CASSYLSGAYEQYF. For the CDR3, the DNA is TGTGCCAGCAGTTACTTGTCGGGAGCCTACGAGCAGTACTTC.

There are many counts of this clonotype. The chain carries TRBV5-1 and TRBJ2-1, with a tentative D call TRBD1 (5 bases). The germline V gene has CDR1 SGHRS and CDR2 YFSETQ. This CDR3 is built from 12 residues. The ends were cut back, 7 bases at V and 13 bases at J, with 18 bases in the middle. As DNA, the CDR3 is TGCGCCAGCCGGTTAGGGGTCGAATCCCAGTTCTTC. Its protein product is CASRLGVESQFF.

A word on this clonotype: A read error may be the cause here, since a much bigger clone is one base away. The chain links TRBV20-1 to TRBJ1-5; unclear D gene. The length of the CDR3 is 15 residues. The germline gives CDR1 DFQATT, CDR2 SNEGSKA (reference sequence). The V end was cut by 0 bases, the J end by 5 bases, with 14 bases between. The CDR3 nucleotides read TGCAGTGCTAGAGACGTGGGTGCGAGCGATCAGCCCCAGCATTTT. Protein: CSARDVGASDQPQHF.

This clonotype was detected many times. A read error may account for a junction end that differs from germline. The chain links TRBV6-2 or TRBV6-3 to TRBJ2-3, with TRBD1 as a possible D gene (5 bases). Looked up from germline, CDR1 is MNHEY and CDR2 is SVGEGT. This CDR3 comprises 11 residues. CDR3 loop: CASSDSGPSTF. In nucleotides, the CDR3 is TGTGCCAGCAGTGACAGTGGCCCCTCCACGTTT.

This clonotype was observed a few times. CDR3 sequence (DNA): TGTGCCAGCAGCCCCTCCTTGGGACGCAGGGGTTACGAGCAGTACTTC. Translated, it gives CASSPSLGRRGYEQYF. The chain carries TRBV4-2 and TRBJ2-7; weak D call: TRBD1 (6 bases). The CDR3 spans 16 residues. Germline CDR1 and CDR2: LGHNA and YNFKEQ. The germline V and J ends were trimmed by 4 bases and 4 bases, with 20 bases remaining between them.

This clonotype was seen ten or more times. DNA of the CDR3: TGCGCCAGCAGCTTGGTCGCGGGATACGAGCAGTACTTC. Protein product: CASSLVAGYEQYF. The genes are TRBV5-1 and TRBJ2-7; a possible D gene is TRBD2 (6 bases). The CDR3 covers 13 residues. V dropped 0 bases and J dropped 4 bases, with 8 bases sitting between them. Germline V gene data show CDR1 as SGHRS and CDR2 as YFSETQ.

V and J are TRBV5-6 and TRBJ2-7; the D is unclear. With 1 base removed from V and 3 bases from J, the gap between germline ends came to 14 bases. Germline values: CDR1 SGHDT, CDR2 YYEEEE. CDR3 length: 15 residues. The CDR3 sequence is CASSLYRGSNYEQYF. The CDR3 DNA sequence: TGTGCCAGCAGCTTGTATCGCGGATCGAACTACGAGCAGTACTTC.

J is TRBJ2-1 and V is TRBV27, with TRBD2 matching over 15 bases. There are 18 residues in the CDR3. CDR1 MNHEY and CDR2 SMNVEV come from the germline V gene (reference sequence). J was trimmed by 5 bases and V by 3 bases; bases with no gene match: 8. CDR3 region: CASSLTGTSGGPDNEQFF. CDR3 nucleotides: TGTGCCAGCAGTTTGACCGGGACTAGCGGGGGGCCAGACAATGAGCAGTTCTTC.

This clonotype was recorded a few times. This chain connects TRBV3-1 to TRBJ1-5; no clear D gene. Germline V gene data show CDR1 as LGHDT and CDR2 as YNNKEL (reference sequence). This CDR3 is 16 amino acids long. Trimming took off 4 bases at V and 1 base at J, with 14 bases between the two ends. CDR3 residues: CASSPVNRESNQPQHF. The CDR3 DNA reads TGTGCCAGCAGCCCGGTCAATCGGGAAAGCAATCAGCCCCAGCATTTT.

The chain employs TRBV29-1 and TRBJ2-5, with D possibly being TRBD2 (5 bases). This CDR3 spans 16 amino acids. The germline gives CDR1 SQVTM, CDR2 ANQGSEA. The V and J ends lost 3 bases and 1 base respectively, with 18 bases between them. The CDR3, as DNA: TGCAGCGTTGAGATAGAGGTTGGCGGGCTCCAAGAGACCCAGTACTTC. As protein: CSVEIEVGGLQETQYF.

Only a few counts were recorded for this clonotype. V usage is TRBV5-1 and J usage is TRBJ1-5; D is uncertain. Per germline, CDR1 SGHRS and CDR2 YFSETQ. This CDR3 has 15 amino acids. V lost 5 bases, J lost 3 bases, and 15 bases lay in between. Written as DNA, the CDR3 is TGCGCCAGCAGGGGCGGGCAGATCGACAATCAGCCCCAGCATTTT. Encoded protein: CASRGGQIDNQPQHF.